This T cell receptor beta chain was retrieved from a study of OX40 agonist ivuxolimab in advanced cancers. Study overall: The patients' treatment was ivuxolimab, an agonistic anti-OX40 (CD134) antibody. Whole-study findings and limits: The work left the antigen specificity of expanded peripheral T cells undetermined.

The germline CDR1 and CDR2 sequences are SQVTM and ANQGSEA. The CDR3 spans 13 residues. Between the trimmed V and J ends, which lost 6 bases and 5 bases, there was a span of 11 bases. The data were produced by immunoSEQ multiplex PCR, yet TCRdb's version contains in-frame clones alone and is incomplete. This sample has about 60,000 clones, with about 86% found just once. On this clone: No antigen is known for it.

This sample comprised CD4+ or CD8+ T cells sorted from blood, obtained in a trial of the OX40 agonist ivuxolimab. The chain employs TRBV29-1 and TRBJ1-6, with D possibly being TRBD1 (5 bases). The TCR originated in an adult with an advanced solid tumor such as melanoma, head and neck, liver or kidney cancer. The CDR3 region has the DNA TGCAGCGTCCGATGGGGGAATAATTCACCCCTCCACTTT. Protein: CSVRWGNNSPLHF.